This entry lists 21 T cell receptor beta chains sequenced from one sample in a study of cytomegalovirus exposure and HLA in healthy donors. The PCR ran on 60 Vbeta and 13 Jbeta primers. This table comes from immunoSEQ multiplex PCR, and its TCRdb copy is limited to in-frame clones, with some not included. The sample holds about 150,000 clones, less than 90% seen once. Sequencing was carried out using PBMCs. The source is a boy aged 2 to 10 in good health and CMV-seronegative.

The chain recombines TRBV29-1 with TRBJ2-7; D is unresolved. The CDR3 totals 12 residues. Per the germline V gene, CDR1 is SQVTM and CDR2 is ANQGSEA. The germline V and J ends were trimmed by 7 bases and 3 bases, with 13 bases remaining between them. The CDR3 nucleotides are TGCAGCGGCCGGAAAGGAGACTACGAGCAGTACTTC. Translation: CSGRKGDYEQYF.

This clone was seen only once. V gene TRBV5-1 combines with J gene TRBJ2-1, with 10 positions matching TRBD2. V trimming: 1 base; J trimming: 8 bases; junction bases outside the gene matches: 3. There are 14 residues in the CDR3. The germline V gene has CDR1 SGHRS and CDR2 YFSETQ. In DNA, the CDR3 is TGCGCCAGCAGCTTGACTAGCGGGACCCATGAGCAGTTCTTC. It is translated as CASSLTSGTHEQFF.

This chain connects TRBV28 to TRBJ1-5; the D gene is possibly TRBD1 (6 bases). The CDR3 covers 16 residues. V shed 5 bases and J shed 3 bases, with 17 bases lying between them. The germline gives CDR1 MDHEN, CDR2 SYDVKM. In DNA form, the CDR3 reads TGTGCCAGCAGTCCCCCCACAGGGATCCCCAATCAGCCCCAGCATTTT. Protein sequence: CASSPPTGIPNQPQHF.

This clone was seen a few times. The CDR3 nucleotides are TGTGCCAGCAGCTTAGATCGTCTAGCGGGAAATGAGCAGTACTTC. Amino acid sequence: CASSLDRLAGNEQYF. The chain recombines TRBV11-2 with TRBJ2-7; 9 nucleotides align to TRBD2. The length of the CDR3 is 15 residues. V gave up 0 bases and J gave up 7 bases; unmatched junction bases: 7. Germline values: CDR1 SGHAT, CDR2 FQNNGV.

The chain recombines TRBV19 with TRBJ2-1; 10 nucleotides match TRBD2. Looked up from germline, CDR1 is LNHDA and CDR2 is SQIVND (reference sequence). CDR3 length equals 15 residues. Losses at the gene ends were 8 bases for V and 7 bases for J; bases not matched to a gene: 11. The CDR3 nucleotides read TGTGCCAGTGGGGCTAGCGGGAGTTTGTGGAATGAGCAGTTCTTC. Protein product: CASGASGSLWNEQFF. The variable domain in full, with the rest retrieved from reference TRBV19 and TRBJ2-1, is DGGITQSPKYLFRKEGQNVTLSCEQNLNHDAMYWYRQDPGQGLRLIYYSQIVNDFQKGDIAEGYSVSREKKESFPLTVTSAQKNPTAFYLCASGASGSLWNEQFFGPGTRLTVL.

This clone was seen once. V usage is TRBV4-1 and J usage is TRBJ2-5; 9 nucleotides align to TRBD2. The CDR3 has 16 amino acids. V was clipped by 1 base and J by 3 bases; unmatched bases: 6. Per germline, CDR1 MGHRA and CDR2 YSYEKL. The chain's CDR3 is CASSQGQAGGEETQYF. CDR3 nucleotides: TGCGCCAGCAGCCAAGGGCAGGCGGGGGGGGAAGAGACCCAGTACTTC.

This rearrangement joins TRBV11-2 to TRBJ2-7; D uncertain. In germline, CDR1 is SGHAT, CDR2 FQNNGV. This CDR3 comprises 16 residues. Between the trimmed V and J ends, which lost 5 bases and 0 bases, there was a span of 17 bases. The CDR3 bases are TGTGCCAGCAGCGCCGGCCCAGCGCAGAGCTCCTACGAGCAGTACTTC. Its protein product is CASSAGPAQSSYEQYF.

Written as DNA, the CDR3 is TGTGCCAGCAGTTTAGGCAGGGACTTAGGTGGCTACACCTTC. It translates to CASSLGRDLGGYTF. This rearrangement joins TRBV27 to TRBJ1-2, with TRBD1 as a possible D gene (5 bases). V was pared by 2 bases and J by 7 bases, with 14 bases between. Per the germline V gene, CDR1 is MNHEY and CDR2 is SMNVEV (reference sequence). The CDR3 extends over 14 amino acids.

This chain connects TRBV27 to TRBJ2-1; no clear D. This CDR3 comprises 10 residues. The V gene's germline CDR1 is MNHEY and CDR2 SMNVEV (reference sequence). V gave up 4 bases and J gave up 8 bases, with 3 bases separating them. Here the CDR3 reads CASSSDEQFF. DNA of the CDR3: TGTGCCAGCAGTTCTGATGAGCAGTTCTTC.

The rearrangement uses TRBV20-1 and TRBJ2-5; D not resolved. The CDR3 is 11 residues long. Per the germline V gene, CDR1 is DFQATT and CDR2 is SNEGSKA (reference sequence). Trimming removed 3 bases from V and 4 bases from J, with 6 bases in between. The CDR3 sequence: CSARMAETQYF. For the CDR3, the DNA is TGCAGTGCTAGGATGGCAGAGACCCAGTACTTC.

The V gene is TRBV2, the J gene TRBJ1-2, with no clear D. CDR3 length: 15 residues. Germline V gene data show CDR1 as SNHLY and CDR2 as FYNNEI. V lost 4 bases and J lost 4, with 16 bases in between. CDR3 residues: CASSVPSGSSYGYTF. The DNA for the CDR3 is TGTGCCAGCAGTGTACCGTCCGGGAGTAGCTATGGCTACACCTTC.

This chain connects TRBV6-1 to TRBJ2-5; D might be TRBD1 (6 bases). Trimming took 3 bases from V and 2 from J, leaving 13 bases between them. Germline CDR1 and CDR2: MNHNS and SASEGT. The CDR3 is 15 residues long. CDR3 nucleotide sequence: TGTGCCAGCAGTGACCCAGGACAGAATCAAGAGACCCAGTACTTC. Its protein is CASSDPGQNQETQYF.

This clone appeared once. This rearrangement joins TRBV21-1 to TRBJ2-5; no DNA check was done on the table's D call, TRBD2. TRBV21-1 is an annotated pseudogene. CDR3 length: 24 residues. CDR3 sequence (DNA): TGTGCCAGCAGCAAAAGAAAGGGGGGAAGACAAGAAGCCAAGAGTAGCGGGCCAGAAGAGACCCAGTACTTC. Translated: CASSKRKGGRQEAKSSGPEETQYF.

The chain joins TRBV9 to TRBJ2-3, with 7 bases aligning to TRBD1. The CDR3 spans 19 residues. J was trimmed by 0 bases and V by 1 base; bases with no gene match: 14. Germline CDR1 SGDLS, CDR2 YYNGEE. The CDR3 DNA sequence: TGTGCCAGCAGCGTATATATCGGGACAGAAATTCCTAGCACAGATACGCAGTATTTT. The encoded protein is CASSVYIGTEIPSTDTQYF.

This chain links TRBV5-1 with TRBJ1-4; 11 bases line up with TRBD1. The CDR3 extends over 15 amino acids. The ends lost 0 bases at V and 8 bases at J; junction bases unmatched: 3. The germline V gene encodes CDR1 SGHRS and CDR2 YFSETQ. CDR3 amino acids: CASSLGTGGEEKLFF. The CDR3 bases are TGCGCCAGCAGCTTGGGGACAGGGGGCGAAGAAAAACTGTTTTTT. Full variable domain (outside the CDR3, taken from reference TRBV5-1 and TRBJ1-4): KAGVTQTPRYLIKTRGQQVTLSCSPISGHRSVSWYQQTPGQGLQFLFEYFSETQRNKGNFPGRFSGRQFSNSRSEMNVSTLELGDSALYLCASSLGTGGEEKLFFGSGTQLSVL.

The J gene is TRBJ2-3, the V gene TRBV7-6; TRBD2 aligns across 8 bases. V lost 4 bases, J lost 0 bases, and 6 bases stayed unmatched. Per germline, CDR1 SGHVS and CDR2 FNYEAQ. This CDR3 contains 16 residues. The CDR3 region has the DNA TGTGCCAGCAGCTCCGTAGCGGGATCCAGCACAGATACGCAGTATTTT. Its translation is CASSSVAGSSTDTQYF.

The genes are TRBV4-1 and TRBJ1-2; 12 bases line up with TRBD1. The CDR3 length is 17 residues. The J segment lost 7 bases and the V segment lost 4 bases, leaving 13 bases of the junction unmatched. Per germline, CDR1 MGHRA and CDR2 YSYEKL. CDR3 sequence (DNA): TGCGCCAGCAGCCGGAATGTCGAGGGACAGGGGGCTGGTGGCTACACCTTC. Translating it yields CASSRNVEGQGAGGYTF.

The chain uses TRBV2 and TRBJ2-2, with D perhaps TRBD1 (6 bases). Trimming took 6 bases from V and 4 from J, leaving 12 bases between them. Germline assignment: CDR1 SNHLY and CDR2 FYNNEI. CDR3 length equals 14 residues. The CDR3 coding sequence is TGTGCCAGCAGCATGTACAGGGTCACCGGGGAGCTGTTTTTT. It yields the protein CASSMYRVTGELFF.

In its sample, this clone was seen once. As DNA, the CDR3 is TGTGCCAGCAGCCCCCGGTCCTACACTGAAGCTTTCTTT. The encoded protein is CASSPRSYTEAFF. The chain carries TRBV11-3 and TRBJ1-1; D is undetermined. Germline values: CDR1 SGHNT, CDR2 YENEEA. This CDR3 is 13 amino acids long. Trimming removed 5 bases from V and 3 bases from J, with 10 bases in between.

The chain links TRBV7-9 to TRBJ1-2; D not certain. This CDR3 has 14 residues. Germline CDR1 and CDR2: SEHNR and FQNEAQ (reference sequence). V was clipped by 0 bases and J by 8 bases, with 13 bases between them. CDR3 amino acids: CASSLAPRVGGYTF. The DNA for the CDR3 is TGTGCCAGCAGCTTAGCCCCCCGGGTCGGGGGCTACACCTTC.

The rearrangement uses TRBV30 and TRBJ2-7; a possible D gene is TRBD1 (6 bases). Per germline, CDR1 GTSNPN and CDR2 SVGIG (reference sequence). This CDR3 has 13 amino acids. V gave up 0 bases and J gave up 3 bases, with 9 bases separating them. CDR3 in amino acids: CAWSVRDNYEQYF. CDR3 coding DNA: TGTGCCTGGAGTGTAAGGGACAACTACGAGCAGTACTTC.